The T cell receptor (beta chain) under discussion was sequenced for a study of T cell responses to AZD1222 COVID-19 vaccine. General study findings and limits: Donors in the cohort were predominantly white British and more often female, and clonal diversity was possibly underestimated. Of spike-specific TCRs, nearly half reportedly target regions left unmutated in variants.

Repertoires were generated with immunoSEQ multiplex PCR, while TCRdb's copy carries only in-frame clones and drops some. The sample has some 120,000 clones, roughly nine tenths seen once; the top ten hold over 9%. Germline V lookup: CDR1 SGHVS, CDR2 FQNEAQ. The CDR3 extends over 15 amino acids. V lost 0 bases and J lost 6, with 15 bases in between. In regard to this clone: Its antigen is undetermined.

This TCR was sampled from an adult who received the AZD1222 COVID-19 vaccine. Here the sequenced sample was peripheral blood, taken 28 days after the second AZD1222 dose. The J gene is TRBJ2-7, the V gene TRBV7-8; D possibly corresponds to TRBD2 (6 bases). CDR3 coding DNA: TGTGCCAGCAGCTTAGCCACCACGGGGGTTCGCGAGCAGTACTTC. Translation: CASSLATTGVREQYF. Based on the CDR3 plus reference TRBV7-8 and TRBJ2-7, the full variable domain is GAGVSQSPRYKVAKRGQDVALRCDPISGHVSLFWYQQALGQGPEFLTYFQNEAQLDKSGLPSDRFFAERPEGSVSTLKIQRTQQEDSAVYLCASSLATTGVREQYFGPGTRLTVT.